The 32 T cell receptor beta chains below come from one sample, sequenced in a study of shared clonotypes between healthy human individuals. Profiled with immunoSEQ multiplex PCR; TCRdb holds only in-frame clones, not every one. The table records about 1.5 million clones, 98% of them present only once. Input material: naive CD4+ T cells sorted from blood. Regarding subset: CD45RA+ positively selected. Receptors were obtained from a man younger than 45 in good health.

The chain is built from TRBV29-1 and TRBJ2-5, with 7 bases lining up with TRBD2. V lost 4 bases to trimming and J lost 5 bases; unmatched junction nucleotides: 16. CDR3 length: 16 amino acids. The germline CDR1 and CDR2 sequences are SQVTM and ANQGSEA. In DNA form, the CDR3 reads TGCAGCGTTGGGGGGAGGGTAAGGGCCCTAATGGAGACCCAGTACTTC. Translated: CSVGGRVRALMETQYF.

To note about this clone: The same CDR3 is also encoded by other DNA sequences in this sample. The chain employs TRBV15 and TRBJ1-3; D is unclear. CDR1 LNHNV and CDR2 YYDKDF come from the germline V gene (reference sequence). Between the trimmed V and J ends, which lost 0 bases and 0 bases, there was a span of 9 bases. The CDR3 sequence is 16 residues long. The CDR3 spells CATSRDLGGSGNTIYF. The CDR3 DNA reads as TGTGCCACCAGCAGAGATCTTGGCGGCTCTGGAAACACCATATATTTT.

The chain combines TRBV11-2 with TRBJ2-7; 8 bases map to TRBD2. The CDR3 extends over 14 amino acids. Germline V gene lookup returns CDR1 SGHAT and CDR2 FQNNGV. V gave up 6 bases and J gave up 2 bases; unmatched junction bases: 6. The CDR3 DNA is TGTGCCAGCAGGACGGTAGCGGGACCCTACGAGCAGTACTTC. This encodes CASRTVAGPYEQYF.

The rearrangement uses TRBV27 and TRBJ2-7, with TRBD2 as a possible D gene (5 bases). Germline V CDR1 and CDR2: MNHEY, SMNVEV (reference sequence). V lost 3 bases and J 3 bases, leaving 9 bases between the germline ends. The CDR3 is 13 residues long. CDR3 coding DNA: TGTGCCAGCAGTTTTAGCGCCGACTACGAGCAGTACTTC. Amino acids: CASSFSADYEQYF.

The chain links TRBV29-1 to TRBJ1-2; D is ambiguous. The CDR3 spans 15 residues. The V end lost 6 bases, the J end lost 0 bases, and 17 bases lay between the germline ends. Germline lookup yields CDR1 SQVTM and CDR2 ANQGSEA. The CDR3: CSVLLLRETNYGYTF. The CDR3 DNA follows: TGCAGCGTATTGCTTCTTCGAGAAACTAACTATGGCTACACCTTC.

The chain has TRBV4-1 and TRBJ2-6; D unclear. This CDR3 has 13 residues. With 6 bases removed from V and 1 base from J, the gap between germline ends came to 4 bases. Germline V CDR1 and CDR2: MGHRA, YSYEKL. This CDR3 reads CASRESGANVLTF. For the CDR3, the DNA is TGCGCCAGCAGGGAGTCTGGGGCCAACGTCCTGACTTTC.

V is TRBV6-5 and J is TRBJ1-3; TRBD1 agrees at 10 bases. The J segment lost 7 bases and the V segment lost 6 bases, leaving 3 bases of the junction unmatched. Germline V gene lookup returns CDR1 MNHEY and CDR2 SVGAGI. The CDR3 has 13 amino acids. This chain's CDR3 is CASSTGQGNTIYF. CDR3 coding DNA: TGTGCCAGCAGCACGGGACAGGGGAACACCATATATTTT.

CDR3 region: CASGYRGGQPQHF. The CDR3 region has the DNA TGTGCCAGCGGCTATCGTGGGGGTCAGCCCCAGCATTTT. The chain has TRBV5-6 and TRBJ1-5, with a tentative D call TRBD1 (5 bases). Trimming removed 7 bases from V and 6 bases from J, with 14 bases in between. Germline assignment: CDR1 SGHDT and CDR2 YYEEEE. The length of the CDR3 is 13 residues.

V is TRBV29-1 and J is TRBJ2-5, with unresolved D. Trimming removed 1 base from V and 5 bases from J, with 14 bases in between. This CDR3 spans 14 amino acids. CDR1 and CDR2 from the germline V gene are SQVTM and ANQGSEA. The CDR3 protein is CSVEGSTLGETQYF. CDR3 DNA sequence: TGCAGCGTTGAAGGGTCCACCTTGGGGGAGACCCAGTACTTC.

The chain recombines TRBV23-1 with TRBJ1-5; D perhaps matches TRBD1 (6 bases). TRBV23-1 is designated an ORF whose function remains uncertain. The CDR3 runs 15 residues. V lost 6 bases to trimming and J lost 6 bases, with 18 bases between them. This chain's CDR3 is CASRSRGLGFQPQHF. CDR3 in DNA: TGCGCCAGCAGATCCAGGGGTTTGGGTTTTCAGCCCCAGCATTTT.

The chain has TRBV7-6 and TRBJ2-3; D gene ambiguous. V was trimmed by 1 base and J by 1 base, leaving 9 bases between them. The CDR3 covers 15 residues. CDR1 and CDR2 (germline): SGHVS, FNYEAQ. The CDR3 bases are TGTGCCAGCAGCTTAGGTGGCTCTGGCACAGATACGCAGTATTTT. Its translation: CASSLGGSGTDTQYF.

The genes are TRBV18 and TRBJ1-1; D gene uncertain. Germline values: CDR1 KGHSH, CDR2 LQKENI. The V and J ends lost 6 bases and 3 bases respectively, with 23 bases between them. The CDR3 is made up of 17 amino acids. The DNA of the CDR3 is TGTGCCAGCTCGCCGAGCTTGGGGATGTCGGCGCACACTGAAGCTTTCTTT. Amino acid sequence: CASSPSLGMSAHTEAFF.

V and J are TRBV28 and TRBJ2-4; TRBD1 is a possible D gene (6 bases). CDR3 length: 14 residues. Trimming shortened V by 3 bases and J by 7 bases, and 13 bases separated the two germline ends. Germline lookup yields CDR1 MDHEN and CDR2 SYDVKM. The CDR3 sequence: CASSFIQGANIQYF. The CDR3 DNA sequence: TGTGCCAGCAGTTTTATACAGGGCGCGAACATTCAGTACTTC.

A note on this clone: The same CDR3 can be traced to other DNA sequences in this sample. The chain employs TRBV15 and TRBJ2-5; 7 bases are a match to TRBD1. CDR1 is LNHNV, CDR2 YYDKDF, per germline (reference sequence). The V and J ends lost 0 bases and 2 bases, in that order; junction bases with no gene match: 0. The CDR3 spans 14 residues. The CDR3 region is CATSRDRGQETQYF. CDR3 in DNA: TGTGCCACCAGCAGAGACAGGGGGCAAGAGACCCAGTACTTC.

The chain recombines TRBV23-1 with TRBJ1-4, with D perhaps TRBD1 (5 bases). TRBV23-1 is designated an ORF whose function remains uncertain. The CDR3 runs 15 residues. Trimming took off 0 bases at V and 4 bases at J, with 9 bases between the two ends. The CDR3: CASSQSRQFNEKLFF. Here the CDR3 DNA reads TGCGCCAGCAGTCAATCGCGACAGTTTAATGAAAAACTGTTTTTT.

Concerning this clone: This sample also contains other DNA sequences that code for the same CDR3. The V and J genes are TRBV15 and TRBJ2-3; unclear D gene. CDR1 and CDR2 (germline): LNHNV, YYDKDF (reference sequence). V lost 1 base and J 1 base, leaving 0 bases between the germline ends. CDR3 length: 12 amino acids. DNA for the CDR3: TGTGCCACCAGCAGAGGCACAGATACGCAGTATTTT. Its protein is CATSRGTDTQYF. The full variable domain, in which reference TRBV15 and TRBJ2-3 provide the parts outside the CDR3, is DAMVIQNPRYQVTQFGKPVTLSCSQTLNHNVMYWYQQKSSQAPKLLFHYYDKDFNNEADTPDNFQSRRPNTSFCFLDIRSPGLGDTAMYLCATSRGTDTQYFGPGTRLTVL.

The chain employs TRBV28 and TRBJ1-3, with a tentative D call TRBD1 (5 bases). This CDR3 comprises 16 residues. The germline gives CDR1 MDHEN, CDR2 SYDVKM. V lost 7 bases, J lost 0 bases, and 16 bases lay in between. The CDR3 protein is CASTPFGGSSGNTIYF. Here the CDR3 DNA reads TGTGCCAGCACCCCCTTTGGGGGGAGCTCTGGAAACACCATATATTTT.

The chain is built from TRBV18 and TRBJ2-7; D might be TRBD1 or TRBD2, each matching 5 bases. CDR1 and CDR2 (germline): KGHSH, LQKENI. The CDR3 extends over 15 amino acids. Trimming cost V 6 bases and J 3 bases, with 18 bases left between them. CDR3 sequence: CASSPPGRTNYEQYF. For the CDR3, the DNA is TGTGCCAGCTCGCCCCCGGGACGGACAAACTACGAGCAGTACTTC.

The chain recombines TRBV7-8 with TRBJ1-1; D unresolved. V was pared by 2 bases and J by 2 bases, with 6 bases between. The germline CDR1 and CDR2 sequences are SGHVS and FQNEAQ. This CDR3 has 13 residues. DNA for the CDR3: TGTGCCAGCAGCTTACGGACTAACACTGAAGCTTTCTTT. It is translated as CASSLRTNTEAFF.

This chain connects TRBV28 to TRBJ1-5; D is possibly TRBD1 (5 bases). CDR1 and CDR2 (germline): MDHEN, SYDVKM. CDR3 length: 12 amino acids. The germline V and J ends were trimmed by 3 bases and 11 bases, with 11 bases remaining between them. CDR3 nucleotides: TGTGCCAGCAGTTTGGGTCCCAGGGCCCAGCATTTT. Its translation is CASSLGPRAQHF.

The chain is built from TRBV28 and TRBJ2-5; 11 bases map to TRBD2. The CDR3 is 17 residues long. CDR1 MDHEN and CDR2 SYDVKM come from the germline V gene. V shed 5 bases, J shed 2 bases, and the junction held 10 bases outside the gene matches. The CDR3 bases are TGTGCCAGCAGTACCTGGACTAGCGGGCTGCCACAAGAGACCCAGTACTTC. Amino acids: CASSTWTSGLPQETQYF.

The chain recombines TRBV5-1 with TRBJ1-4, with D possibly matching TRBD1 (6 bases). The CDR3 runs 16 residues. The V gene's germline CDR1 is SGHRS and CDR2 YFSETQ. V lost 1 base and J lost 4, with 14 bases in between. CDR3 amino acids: CASSLPATGRNEKLFF. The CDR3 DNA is TGCGCCAGCAGCTTGCCTGCGACAGGTCGTAATGAAAAACTGTTTTTT.

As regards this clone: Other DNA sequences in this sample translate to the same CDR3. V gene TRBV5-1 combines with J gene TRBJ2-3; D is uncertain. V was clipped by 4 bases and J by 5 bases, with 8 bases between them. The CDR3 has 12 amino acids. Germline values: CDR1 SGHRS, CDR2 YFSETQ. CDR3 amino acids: CASSRDGDTQYF. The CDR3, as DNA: TGCGCCAGCAGCAGGGATGGAGATACGCAGTATTTT.

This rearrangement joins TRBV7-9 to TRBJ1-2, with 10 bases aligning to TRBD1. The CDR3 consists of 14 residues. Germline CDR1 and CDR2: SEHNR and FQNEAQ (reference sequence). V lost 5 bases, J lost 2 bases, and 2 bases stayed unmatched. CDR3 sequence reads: CASSAGQGNYGYTF. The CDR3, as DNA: TGTGCCAGCAGCGCGGGACAGGGGAACTATGGCTACACCTTC. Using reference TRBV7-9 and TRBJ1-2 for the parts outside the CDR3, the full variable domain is DTGVSQNPRHKITKRGQNVTFRCDPISEHNRLYWYRQTLGQGPEFLTYFQNEAQLEKSRLLSDRFSAERPKGSFSTLEIQRTEQGDSAMYLCASSAGQGNYGYTFGSGTRLTVV.

The CDR3: CASSAMTGSNEKLFF. The CDR3 nucleotides read TGTGCCAGCAGCGCAATGACAGGTAGTAATGAAAAACTGTTTTTT. This chain joins TRBV9 and TRBJ1-4; D may be TRBD1 (6 bases). The CDR3 loop spans 15 amino acids. Trimming cost V 3 bases and J 4 bases, with 13 bases left between them. CDR1 and CDR2 from the germline V gene are SGDLS and YYNGEE.

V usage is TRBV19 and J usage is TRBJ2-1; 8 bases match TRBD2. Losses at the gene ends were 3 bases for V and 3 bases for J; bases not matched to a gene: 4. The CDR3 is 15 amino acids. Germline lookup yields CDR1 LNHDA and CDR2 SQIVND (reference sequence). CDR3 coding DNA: TGTGCCAGTAGTATCACTAGCGGCTACTACAATGAGCAGTTCTTC. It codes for CASSITSGYYNEQFF.

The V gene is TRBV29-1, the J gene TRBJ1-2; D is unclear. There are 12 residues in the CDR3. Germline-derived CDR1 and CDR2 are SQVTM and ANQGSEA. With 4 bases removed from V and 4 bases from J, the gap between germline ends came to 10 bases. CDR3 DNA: TGCAGCGTTGCAAAGGGCGGCTATGGCTACACCTTC. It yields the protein CSVAKGGYGYTF.

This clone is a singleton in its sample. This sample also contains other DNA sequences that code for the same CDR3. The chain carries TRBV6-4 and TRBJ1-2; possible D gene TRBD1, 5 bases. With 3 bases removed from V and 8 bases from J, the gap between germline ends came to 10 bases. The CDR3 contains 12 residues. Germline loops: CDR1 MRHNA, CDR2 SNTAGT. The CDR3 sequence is CASSDGGYGYTF. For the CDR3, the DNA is TGTGCCAGCAGTGATGGGGGTTACGGCTACACCTTC.

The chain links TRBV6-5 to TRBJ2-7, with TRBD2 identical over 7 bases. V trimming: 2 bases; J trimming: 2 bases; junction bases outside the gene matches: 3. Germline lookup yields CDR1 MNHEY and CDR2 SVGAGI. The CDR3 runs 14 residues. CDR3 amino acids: CASSYGGGPYEQYF. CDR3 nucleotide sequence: TGTGCCAGCAGTTACGGGGGAGGGCCCTACGAGCAGTACTTC.

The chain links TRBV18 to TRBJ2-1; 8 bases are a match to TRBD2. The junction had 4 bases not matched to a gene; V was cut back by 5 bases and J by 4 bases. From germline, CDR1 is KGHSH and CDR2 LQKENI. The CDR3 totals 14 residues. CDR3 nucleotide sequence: TGTGCCAGCTCATCTACTAGCGGTTACAATGAGCAGTTCTTC. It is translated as CASSSTSGYNEQFF.

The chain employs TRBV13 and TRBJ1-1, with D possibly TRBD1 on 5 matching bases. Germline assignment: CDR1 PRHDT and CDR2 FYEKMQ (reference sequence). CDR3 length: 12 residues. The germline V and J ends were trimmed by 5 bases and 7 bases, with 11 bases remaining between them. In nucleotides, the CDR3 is TGTGCCAGCAGCAACCGGGACGGTGAAGCTTTCTTT. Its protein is CASSNRDGEAFF.

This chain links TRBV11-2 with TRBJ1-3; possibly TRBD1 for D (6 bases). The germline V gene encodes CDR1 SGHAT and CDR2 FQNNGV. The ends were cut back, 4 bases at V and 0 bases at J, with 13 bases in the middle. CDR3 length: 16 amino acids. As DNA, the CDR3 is TGTGCCAGCAGCTATACGGACAGTCGCTCTGGAAACACCATATATTTT. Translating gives CASSYTDSRSGNTIYF.